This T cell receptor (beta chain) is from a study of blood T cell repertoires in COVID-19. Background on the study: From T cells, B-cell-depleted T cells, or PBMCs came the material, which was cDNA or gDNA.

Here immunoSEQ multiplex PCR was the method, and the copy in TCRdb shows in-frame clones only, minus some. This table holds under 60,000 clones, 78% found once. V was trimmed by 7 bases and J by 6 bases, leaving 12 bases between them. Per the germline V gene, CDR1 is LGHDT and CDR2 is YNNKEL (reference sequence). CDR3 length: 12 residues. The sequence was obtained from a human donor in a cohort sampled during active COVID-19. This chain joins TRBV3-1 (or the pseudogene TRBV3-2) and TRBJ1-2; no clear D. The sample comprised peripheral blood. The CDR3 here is CASTHRGDGYTF. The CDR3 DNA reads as TGTGCCAGCACCCACCGCGGGGATGGCTACACCTTC.